This TCR beta chain was captured in a study of T cells after yellow fever vaccination. This clonotype was observed at least ten times. V was pared by 1 base and J by 0 bases, with 12 bases of the junction left unmatched. This CDR3 has 19 amino acids. From germline, CDR1 is SGHDN and CDR2 FVKESK. Via MiXCR, TCRdb re-called the 5' RACE reads, giving one row per CDR3 protein. Altogether about 220,000 distinct CDR3 sequences are present, about 3% being singletons, with the ten largest covering 3.2%. The chain employs TRBV14 and TRBJ1-3, with 7 bases that match TRBD1. The clonotype originates from a man in his late teens or twenties who received the YFV17D yellow fever vaccine. The sample was CD4+ T cells sorted from PBMCs, taken 10 days after the yellow fever booster vaccination. The CDR3 reads CASSQVTAGGYRSGNTIYF. CDR3 sequence (DNA): TGTGCCAGCAGCCAAGTAACGGCAGGGGGTTACCGCTCTGGAAACACCATATATTTT.